Shown below are 2 T cell receptor beta chains from a single sample sequenced in a study of T cells after yellow fever vaccination. TCRdb used MiXCR to reprocess the 5' RACE reads, holding one entry per CDR3 protein. The sample holds around 300,000 distinct CDR3 sequences; approximately 4.5% are singletons and the top ten take less than 20%. The sequences come from PBMCs, collected 15 days after the yellow fever booster vaccination. These receptors were obtained from a young man who received the YFV17D yellow fever vaccine.

The V call is TRBV5-5, the J call TRBJ2-2; D is undetermined. Germline CDR1 is SGHKS and CDR2 is YYEKEE (reference sequence). CDR3 length equals 15 residues. Deletions cut 1 base from V and 2 bases from J, with 9 bases between. Written as DNA, the CDR3 is TGTGCCAGCAGCTTGCGGCCAGAAAACACCGGGGAGCTGTTTTTT. It is translated as CASSLRPENTGELFF.

This clonotype was counted many times. The chain has TRBV9 and TRBJ2-3; TRBD2 aligns across 10 bases. CDR3 length equals 16 residues. Germline V gene data show CDR1 as SGDLS and CDR2 as YYNGEE. The ends lost 4 bases at V and 3 bases at J; junction bases unmatched: 8. The CDR3 loop reads CASSLASGGGTDTQYF. The CDR3 nucleotides read TGTGCCAGCAGCCTTGCTAGCGGGGGTGGTACAGATACGCAGTATTTT.